These 11 T cell receptor beta chains came from one sample sequenced in a study of blood T cell repertoires in COVID-19 (dated by TCRdb to about 2020). The library came from the immunoSEQ multiplex PCR assay. TCRdb re-hosts the immuneACCESS table, in-frame sequences only. Its copies lack some clones; in the studies checked, an unresolved V gene accounts for under half of them, and the cause for the rest is not known. In all, the sample holds fewer than 700,000 clones, and 85% to 90% of those were seen once. The ten largest clones take up 7.5% to 9% of the sample. The sequencing input was peripheral blood. The receptors were gathered from a woman between 50 and 59 years old with COVID-19, enrolled during active disease.

This clone was seen more than once but under ten times. The gene calls are TRBV7-9 and TRBJ1-1; the D is unclear. V was shortened by 1 base and J by 4 bases, with 10 bases between the two germline ends. CDR1 SEHNR and CDR2 FQNEAQ come from the germline V gene (reference sequence). The length of the CDR3 is 14 residues. The CDR3 nucleotides are TGTGCCAGCAGCTTAGATCCATGGGCCACTGAAGCTTTCTTT. Translation: CASSLDPWATEAFF.

V gene TRBV12-5 combines with J gene TRBJ2-3, with D perhaps matching TRBD1 (6 bases). CDR1 is LGHNT and CDR2 is FRNRAP in the germline V gene. The CDR3 consists of 16 residues. The V end was cut by 4 bases, the J end by 5 bases, with 19 bases between. CDR3 residues: CASGSHWDNRKDTQYF. The CDR3 bases are TGTGCTAGTGGTTCTCATTGGGACAATCGTAAAGATACGCAGTATTTT.

The chain carries TRBV19 and TRBJ1-3; 9 positions match TRBD1. This CDR3 has 19 amino acids. Germline V gene lookup returns CDR1 LNHDA and CDR2 SQIVND (reference sequence). V lost 0 bases to trimming and J lost 0 bases; unmatched junction nucleotides: 9. DNA of the CDR3: TGTGCCAGTAGTATAGACCCTAGGACAGGGGTATACTCTGGAAACACCATATATTTT. Amino acid sequence: CASSIDPRTGVYSGNTIYF.

This chain uses TRBV28 with TRBJ2-3; 8 bases line up with TRBD2. The CDR3 loop spans 14 amino acids. Germline CDR1 and CDR2: MDHEN and SYDVKM. Germline trimming cut 6 bases from V and 2 bases from J; bases unmatched to any gene: 4. The CDR3 nucleotides read TGTGCCAGCAGCCGGGAGGGGTCCACAGATACGCAGTATTTT. It specifies CASSREGSTDTQYF.

This chain joins TRBV7-8 and TRBJ1-2, with 9 bases fitting TRBD1. CDR1 SGHVS and CDR2 FQNEAQ come from the germline V gene. The CDR3 is 14 residues long. V was clipped by 4 bases and J by 2 bases; unmatched bases: 2. The CDR3 sequence: CASSYGTGNYGYTF. The CDR3 region has the DNA TGTGCCAGCAGCTACGGGACAGGGAACTATGGCTACACCTTC.

The V gene is TRBV27, the J gene TRBJ2-1; D may be TRBD2 (5 bases). The germline V gene encodes CDR1 MNHEY and CDR2 SMNVEV (reference sequence). V gave up 3 bases and J gave up 6 bases, with 12 bases separating them. The CDR3 is 14 residues long. Here the CDR3 DNA reads TGTGCCAGCAGTTTCTTGATGGGGAGCAATGAGCAGTTCTTC. It encodes CASSFLMGSNEQFF.

The J gene is TRBJ2-3, the V gene TRBV3-1 (or the pseudogene TRBV3-2); possible D gene TRBD2, 5 bases. The CDR3 totals 15 residues. Germline V gives CDR1 LGHDT, CDR2 YNNKEL (reference sequence). Trimming shortened V by 0 bases and J by 6 bases, and 13 bases separated the two germline ends. CDR3 in DNA: TGTGCCAGCAGCCAAGAGGGAGACATTCGGGATACGCAGTATTTT. Amino acids: CASSQEGDIRDTQYF.

This chain uses TRBV3-1 (or the pseudogene TRBV3-2) with TRBJ1-2, with TRBD1 as a possible D gene (6 bases). The V and J ends lost 2 bases and 8 bases respectively, with 27 bases between them. Per germline, CDR1 LGHDT and CDR2 YNNKEL (reference sequence). This CDR3 is 18 amino acids long. The CDR3, as DNA: TGTGCCAGCAGCCAACACTCGTCTGGCTCAGGGGATGTGAGGGGCTACACCTTC. Its translation: CASSQHSSGSGDVRGYTF.

The chain links TRBV4-1 to TRBJ2-6; 11 bases are a match to TRBD1. Germline loops: CDR1 MGHRA, CDR2 YSYEKL. The CDR3 contains 18 residues. V lost 5 bases and J lost 4; bases outside the gene matches: 10. DNA of the CDR3: TGCGCCAGCAGCGGAATCCGGGACAGGGGGTTGGGGGCCAACGTCCTGACTTTC. This encodes CASSGIRDRGLGANVLTF.

The V call is TRBV9, the J call TRBJ1-2, with TRBD1 as a possible D gene (6 bases). The CDR3 consists of 17 residues. CDR1 is SGDLS and CDR2 is YYNGEE in the germline V gene. V was clipped by 3 bases and J by 0 bases, with 18 bases between them. CDR3 protein: CASSASRQAEANYGYTF. The CDR3 region has the DNA TGTGCCAGCAGCGCGAGTCGACAGGCCGAAGCTAACTATGGCTACACCTTC. Full variable domain (missing parts from reference TRBV9 and TRBJ1-2): DSGVTQTPKHLITATGQRVTLRCSPRSGDLSVYWYQQSLDQGLQFLIQYYNGEERAKGNILERFSAQQFPDLHSELNLSSLELGDSALYFCASSASRQAEANYGYTFGSGTRLTVV.

This chain connects TRBV11-2 to TRBJ1-6; D is unresolved. Trimming stripped 5 bases from V and 13 bases from J, with 15 bases between. Germline CDR1 is SGHAT and CDR2 is FQNNGV. CDR3 length: 13 amino acids. Here the CDR3 reads CASSLGAARPLHF. CDR3 nucleotide sequence: TGTGCCAGCAGCCTAGGTGCCGCACGGCCCCTCCACTTT.